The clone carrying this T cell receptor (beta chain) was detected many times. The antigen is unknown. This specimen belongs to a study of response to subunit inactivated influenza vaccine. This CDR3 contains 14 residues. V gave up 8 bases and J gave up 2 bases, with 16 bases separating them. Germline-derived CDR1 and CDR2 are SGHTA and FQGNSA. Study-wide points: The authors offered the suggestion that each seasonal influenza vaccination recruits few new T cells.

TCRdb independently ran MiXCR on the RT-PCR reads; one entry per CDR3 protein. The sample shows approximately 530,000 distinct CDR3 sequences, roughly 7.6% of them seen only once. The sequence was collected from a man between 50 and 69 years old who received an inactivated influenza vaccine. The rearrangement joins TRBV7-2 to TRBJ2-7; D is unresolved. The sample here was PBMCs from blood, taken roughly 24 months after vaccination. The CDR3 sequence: CASQQSKGPYEQYF. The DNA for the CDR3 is TGTGCCAGCCAACAATCAAAAGGCCCCTACGAGCAGTACTTC.